One sample yielded the 25 T cell receptor beta chains listed below, sequenced in a study of glioma-infiltrating T cells after dendritic cell vaccination. Produced via immunoSEQ multiplex PCR; TCRdb's table is partial and in-frame only. The sample yields roughly 100,000 clones, more than 75% seen once. Sequencing was performed on blood, taken before dendritic cell vaccination. The receptors come from a human donor with glioblastoma.

The chain joins TRBV7-9 to TRBJ2-7, with D possibly being TRBD2 (6 bases). V was trimmed by 6 bases and J by 5 bases, leaving 17 bases between them. This CDR3 contains 14 residues. Germline V lookup: CDR1 SEHNR, CDR2 FQNEAQ (reference sequence). The CDR3 loop reads CASRQKGSGDEQYF. DNA of the CDR3: TGTGCCAGCAGGCAAAAAGGTAGCGGCGACGAGCAGTACTTC. Full variable domain (remainder filled in from reference TRBV7-9 and TRBJ2-7): DTGVSQNPRHKITKRGQNVTFRCDPISEHNRLYWYRQTLGQGPEFLTYFQNEAQLEKSRLLSDRFSAERPKGSFSTLEIQRTEQGDSAMYLCASRQKGSGDEQYFGPGTRLTVT.

This clone was seen a few times. V and J are TRBV5-6 and TRBJ1-4; D uncertain. The germline CDR1 and CDR2 sequences are SGHDT and YYEEEE. This CDR3 has 13 amino acids. With 1 base removed from V and 13 bases from J, the gap between germline ends came to 14 bases. The CDR3 loop reads CASSLSRMKRLFF. The CDR3 DNA reads TGTGCCAGCAGCTTGTCGCGGATGAAAAGACTGTTTTTT.

This rearrangement joins TRBV6-4 to TRBJ2-1; 7 positions match TRBD2. There are 16 residues in the CDR3. Germline V CDR1 and CDR2: MRHNA, SNTAGT. V was clipped by 6 bases and J by 1 base; unmatched bases: 9. The DNA for the CDR3 is TGTGCCAGCAGCCCTATGGGGGGGATTTCCTACAATGAGCAGTTCTTC. The encoded protein is CASSPMGGISYNEQFF.

This chain connects TRBV19 to TRBJ1-2; 7 positions agree with TRBD1. This CDR3 comprises 13 residues. With 4 bases clipped from V and 6 bases from J, the junction kept 5 bases outside the gene matches. In germline, CDR1 is LNHDA, CDR2 SQIVND (reference sequence). The CDR3 loop reads CASSKGQFNGYTF. CDR3 coding DNA: TGTGCCAGTAGTAAGGGACAGTTCAATGGCTACACCTTC.

The J gene is TRBJ2-3, the V gene TRBV6-1; D possibly corresponds to TRBD1 (5 bases). The CDR3 consists of 14 residues. CDR1 and CDR2 (germline): MNHNS, SASEGT. V was pared by 8 bases and J by 2 bases, with 14 bases between. The CDR3: CASWLGAATDTQYF. CDR3 nucleotide sequence: TGTGCCAGCTGGTTAGGGGCCGCCACAGATACGCAGTATTTT.

The count of this clone is one. The gene calls are TRBV29-1 and TRBJ2-7, with a possible D match to TRBD1 (5 bases). The length of the CDR3 is 13 residues. Germline V gene sequence: CDR1 SQVTM, CDR2 ANQGSEA. V gave up 4 bases and J gave up 5 bases, with 15 bases separating them. The CDR3 sequence is CSVGQGLVNEQYF. The CDR3 DNA is TGCAGCGTTGGCCAGGGTTTGGTGAACGAGCAGTACTTC.

The chain recombines TRBV6-1 with TRBJ2-7; maybe TRBD2 (6 bases). CDR1 is MNHNS, CDR2 SASEGT, per germline. The CDR3 extends over 15 amino acids. The V end lost 5 bases, the J end lost 4 bases, and 18 bases lay between the germline ends. The CDR3 DNA reads as TGTGCCAGCAGTTCCCCCCTGGAGGGAGGTTACGAGCAGTACTTC. Translating it yields CASSSPLEGGYEQYF.

This chain uses TRBV7-9 with TRBJ2-5; 9 bases match TRBD1. CDR1 is SEHNR and CDR2 is FQNEAQ in the germline V gene (reference sequence). This CDR3 is 14 amino acids long. V lost 6 bases and J lost 3; bases outside the gene matches: 5. The CDR3 here is CASSITGGEETQYF. CDR3 DNA: TGTGCCAGCAGTATCACAGGGGGCGAAGAGACCCAGTACTTC.

The chain links TRBV6-5 to TRBJ2-7, with 7 nucleotides matching TRBD1. CDR1 MNHEY and CDR2 SVGAGI come from the germline V gene. V was pared by 7 bases and J by 1 base, with 7 bases of the junction left unmatched. This CDR3 is built from 14 residues. The CDR3 loop reads CASNPTGWSYEQYF. DNA for the CDR3: TGTGCCAGCAACCCGACAGGGTGGTCCTACGAGCAGTACTTC.

This clone was counted a single time. The rearrangement joins TRBV7-9 to TRBJ2-5, with 8 bases aligning to TRBD2. This CDR3 has 17 amino acids. CDR1 is SEHNR, CDR2 FQNEAQ, per germline (reference sequence). Unmatched junction bases numbered 19, after V lost 4 bases and J lost 9 bases. The CDR3 region has the DNA TGTGCCAGCAGCTGGACCCGTGGGGCGGGAGGATTTCGACCCCAGTACTTC. This encodes CASSWTRGAGGFRPQYF.

The chain combines TRBV18 with TRBJ1-2, with D possibly being TRBD1 (5 bases). V lost 2 bases and J lost 8, with 12 bases in between. The CDR3 is made up of 13 amino acids. The germline V gene has CDR1 KGHSH and CDR2 LQKENI. The CDR3 spells CASSPVGLGGYTF. CDR3 DNA: TGTGCCAGCTCACCAGTGGGACTTGGAGGCTACACCTTC.

The chain couples TRBV2 to TRBJ2-1; TRBD1 matches at 7 bases. The germline gives CDR1 SNHLY, CDR2 FYNNEI. There are 14 residues in the CDR3. V shed 7 bases and J 7 bases; nucleotides not matched to a gene: 10. In nucleotides, the CDR3 is TGTGCCAGCAAATGGACAGGCGACGGTAATGAGCAGTTCTTC. Protein: CASKWTGDGNEQFF.

The J gene is TRBJ2-7, the V gene TRBV7-9; D remains ambiguous. The ends were cut back, 5 bases at V and 6 bases at J, with 14 bases in the middle. The CDR3 is 13 amino acids. Germline V gives CDR1 SEHNR, CDR2 FQNEAQ (reference sequence). CDR3 protein: CASSPPGDSEQYF. The CDR3 DNA follows: TGTGCCAGCAGCCCGCCCGGAGATTCCGAGCAGTACTTC.

This rearrangement joins TRBV10-3 to TRBJ1-2, with 10 bases lining up with TRBD1. Germline CDR1 is ENHRY and CDR2 is SYGVKD. Trimming at V came to 3 bases and at J to 0 bases, leaving 4 bases not matched to a gene. CDR3 length: 16 residues. Here the CDR3 DNA reads TGTGCCATCAGTGACGGACAGGGGGTTACTAACTATGGCTACACCTTC. This translates into CAISDGQGVTNYGYTF.

CDR3 residues: CASSQGWGGDGNGYTF. The DNA of the CDR3 is TGCGCCAGCAGCCAAGGGTGGGGAGGAGACGGAAATGGCTACACCTTC. The chain employs TRBV4-1 and TRBJ1-2; D gene ambiguous. V was clipped by 1 base and J by 6 bases, with 18 bases between them. Germline V gene lookup returns CDR1 MGHRA and CDR2 YSYEKL. The CDR3 runs to 16 residues.

V and J are TRBV5-4 and TRBJ1-2; D remains unclear. This CDR3 contains 12 residues. Germline V gives CDR1 SGHNT, CDR2 YYREEE (reference sequence). V dropped 4 bases and J dropped 3 bases, with 7 bases sitting between them. CDR3 sequence reads: CASSPDYYGYTF. CDR3 sequence (DNA): TGTGCCAGCAGCCCAGACTACTATGGCTACACCTTC.

This chain joins TRBV5-8 and TRBJ2-3; D uncertain. Trimming pared 4 bases from V and 3 bases from J, leaving 15 bases between. This CDR3 is built from 15 residues. Germline loops: CDR1 SGHTS, CDR2 YDEGEE. For the CDR3, the DNA is TGTGCCAGCAGCCCTCTCCCCGGTGATACAGATACGCAGTATTTT. Amino acids: CASSPLPGDTDTQYF.

The gene calls are TRBV7-3 and TRBJ2-2, with D tentatively TRBD2 (6 bases). Deletions cut 4 bases from V and 1 base from J, with 13 bases between. This CDR3 contains 16 residues. Germline CDR1 is SGHTA and CDR2 is FQGTGA. This CDR3 is CASSSQGAGNTGELFF. The CDR3, as DNA: TGTGCCAGCAGCTCCCAGGGAGCGGGGAACACCGGGGAGCTGTTTTTT.

The chain uses TRBV5-1 and TRBJ1-5, with TRBD1 identical over 7 bases. There are 14 residues in the CDR3. Germline trimming cut 0 bases from V and 7 bases from J; bases unmatched to any gene: 4. Germline loops: CDR1 SGHRS, CDR2 YFSETQ. CDR3 sequence (DNA): TGCGCCAGCAGCTTGGATACAGGGGAACAGCCCCAGCATTTT. This translates into CASSLDTGEQPQHF.

The rearrangement links TRBV30 to TRBJ1-3; D not resolved. V lost 0 bases and J 0 bases, leaving 12 bases between the germline ends. The germline V gene encodes CDR1 GTSNPN and CDR2 SVGIG (reference sequence). The CDR3 has 16 residues. CDR3 residues: CAWSVLGRPSGNTIYF. CDR3 nucleotides: TGTGCCTGGAGTGTACTGGGCAGACCCTCTGGAAACACCATATATTTT. The variable domain in full, with the rest retrieved from reference TRBV30 and TRBJ1-3, is SQTIHQWPATLVQPVGSPLSLECTVEGTSNPNLYWYRQAAGRGLQLLFYSVGIGQISSEVPQNLSASRPQDRQFILSSKKLLLSDSGFYLCAWSVLGRPSGNTIYFGEGSWLTVV.

The CDR3 region has the DNA TGCGCCAGCAGCCTCAACCTGGGACAGGGGTACGAGCAGTACTTC. Its protein is CASSLNLGQGYEQYF. This chain links TRBV5-1 with TRBJ2-7; 10 bases match TRBD1. Trimming at V came to 4 bases and at J to 4 bases, leaving 8 bases not matched to a gene. Germline-derived CDR1 and CDR2 are SGHRS and YFSETQ. This CDR3 is 15 amino acids long.

The genes are TRBV11-2 and TRBJ1-2; TRBD1 agrees at 9 bases. Germline assignment: CDR1 SGHAT and CDR2 FQNNGV. V was pared by 5 bases and J by 6 bases, with 10 bases of the junction left unmatched. This CDR3 comprises 15 residues. The DNA for the CDR3 is TGTGCCAGCAGCCCGCCCGACAGGGGGTTTAATGGCTACACCTTC. It yields the protein CASSPPDRGFNGYTF.

The chain carries TRBV21-1 and TRBJ1-1; the listed D gene, TRBD1, was not tested against the DNA. TRBV21-1 is described as a pseudogene. This CDR3 is built from 15 residues. CDR3 DNA: TGTGCCAGCAGCAAGACAGGGGGCTATAGAACTGAAGCTTTCTTT. It encodes CASSKTGGYRTEAFF.

The genes are TRBV5-1 and TRBJ2-2; TRBD1 agrees at 11 bases. Per the germline V gene, CDR1 is SGHRS and CDR2 is YFSETQ. The CDR3 is 15 residues long. Trimming at V came to 4 bases and at J to 5 bases, leaving 4 bases not matched to a gene. CDR3 sequence: CASSHGTGGTGELFF. The CDR3 bases are TGCGCCAGCAGCCACGGGACAGGGGGGACCGGGGAGCTGTTTTTT.

The CDR3 spells CASSVGPPGTDTQYF. In DNA form, the CDR3 reads TGTGCCAGCAGTGTTGGGCCCCCAGGGACAGATACGCAGTATTTT. The rearrangement uses TRBV2 and TRBJ2-3; possibly TRBD1 for D (5 bases). Germline CDR1 SNHLY, CDR2 FYNNEI. The CDR3 has 15 residues. V was clipped by 4 bases and J by 3 bases, with 14 bases between them.